These 17 T cell receptor beta chains were sequenced from one sample in a study of patients and donors after allogeneic stem cell transplantation. Using its own MiXCR run on the RT-PCR reads, TCRdb lists one record per CDR3 protein. The sample includes over 400,000 distinct CDR3 sequences, 16% of them seen just once. Input material: blood, either unsorted or a sorted T cell fraction (not recorded which). These receptors were obtained from a human donor who was either an allogeneic HSCT recipient or a stem cell or donor lymphocyte infusion donor (not recorded which). It is not recorded whose cells these are; they may come from a transplant donor.

The chain couples TRBV6-1 to TRBJ2-7, with 10 positions matching TRBD2. V lost 5 bases, J lost 2 bases, and 6 bases stayed unmatched. The CDR3 runs 15 residues. Per germline, CDR1 MNHNS and CDR2 SASEGT. The CDR3 DNA is TGTGCCAGCAGTCGCTGGACTAGCGGAGCCTACGAGCAGTACTTC. Translation gives CASSRWTSGAYEQYF.

The sample holds many counts of this clonotype. This chain joins TRBV5-1 and TRBJ1-1; D gene ambiguous. Trimming shortened V by 0 bases and J by 0 bases, and 9 bases separated the two germline ends. The CDR3 is made up of 15 amino acids. Germline V gene data show CDR1 as SGHRS and CDR2 as YFSETQ. In nucleotides, the CDR3 is TGCGCCAGCAGCTTGGAGAGGGCGGTGAACACTGAAGCTTTCTTT. Its translation: CASSLERAVNTEAFF. The variable domain in full, completed from reference TRBV5-1 and TRBJ1-1, reads KAGVTQTPRYLIKTRGQQVTLSCSPISGHRSVSWYQQTPGQGLQFLFEYFSETQRNKGNFPGRFSGRQFSNSRSEMNVSTLELGDSALYLCASSLERAVNTEAFFGQGTRLTVV.

This clonotype was detected a few times. CDR3 coding DNA: TGTGCCAGCAACTCCGGACAGAACCAAGAGACCCAGTACTTC. Translating gives CASNSGQNQETQYF. The chain employs TRBV6-1 and TRBJ2-5; maybe TRBD1 (6 bases). CDR1 is MNHNS and CDR2 is SASEGT in the germline V gene. Trimming took 7 bases from V and 0 from J, leaving 12 bases between them. CDR3 length equals 14 residues.

This clonotype was found many times. This chain uses TRBV12-3 or TRBV12-4 with TRBJ1-1; 9 bases are shared with TRBD1. Trimming removed 7 bases from V and 1 base from J; junction bases left unmatched: 7. This CDR3 contains 15 residues. The CDR3 nucleotides are TGTGCCAGCACAGCCACGGACAGGGGGAACACTGAAGCTTTCTTT. The encoded protein is CASTATDRGNTEAFF.

This clonotype came up a few times. The rearrangement links TRBV7-2 to TRBJ1-2; D is ambiguous. Trimming took 2 bases from V and 7 from J, leaving 8 bases between them. The germline V gene has CDR1 SGHTA and CDR2 FQGNSA. This CDR3 region has 12 residues. CDR3 coding DNA: TGTGCCAGCAGCTTACAGACGGGTGGCTACACCTTC. Protein: CASSLQTGGYTF.

This clonotype was found a few times. This sequence joins TRBV5-1 and TRBJ1-4; D gene unclear. CDR1 and CDR2 (germline): SGHRS, YFSETQ. V lost 6 bases to trimming and J lost 1 base, with 13 bases between them. The CDR3 extends over 15 amino acids. CDR3 coding DNA: TGCGCCAGCACCCTGTATCGGGGAACTAATGAAAAACTGTTTTTT. Amino acid sequence: CASTLYRGTNEKLFF.

V gene TRBV11-3 combines with J gene TRBJ2-1; 7 bases fit TRBD2. The CDR3 extends over 16 amino acids. J gave up 4 bases and V 2 bases, and 8 bases lay outside the gene matches. CDR1 SGHNT and CDR2 YENEEA come from the germline V gene. This CDR3 reads CASSLLDERGYNEQFF. The CDR3 DNA reads as TGTGCCAGCAGCTTATTAGATGAGCGGGGATACAATGAGCAGTTCTTC.

V is TRBV6-2 or TRBV6-3 and J is TRBJ1-1; D call uncertain. The CDR3 contains 11 residues. Germline V lookup: CDR1 MNHEY, CDR2 SVGEGT. Trimming took 4 bases from V and 7 from J, leaving 7 bases between them. The CDR3 DNA sequence: TGTGCCAGCAGTTTTGACGGTGAAGCTTTCTTT. Translation gives CASSFDGEAFF.

This clonotype occurred a few times. The rearrangement joins TRBV6-5 to TRBJ2-7; 7 nucleotides match TRBD1. CDR1 is MNHEY, CDR2 SVGAGI, per germline. V shed 0 bases, J shed 3 bases, and the junction held 2 bases outside the gene matches. This CDR3 has 14 amino acids. CDR3 coding DNA: TGTGCCAGCAGTTACTCGGACAGGATCTACGAGCAGTACTTC. Residues: CASSYSDRIYEQYF.

This clonotype was detected only a few times. V and J are TRBV20-1 and TRBJ1-1; 7 bases are shared with TRBD1. Germline loops: CDR1 DFQATT, CDR2 SNEGSKA (reference sequence). This CDR3 comprises 14 residues. Losses at the gene ends were 1 base for V and 0 bases for J; bases not matched to a gene: 2. This chain's CDR3 is CSARVGTVNTEAFF. CDR3 sequence (DNA): TGCAGTGCTAGAGTCGGGACAGTGAACACTGAAGCTTTCTTT.

This clonotype occurred many times. This chain uses TRBV7-3 with TRBJ1-1, with a weak D call TRBD1 (6 bases). The germline V gene has CDR1 SGHTA and CDR2 FQGTGA. The ends were cut back, 1 base at V and 6 bases at J, with 9 bases in the middle. This CDR3 comprises 13 residues. The CDR3 coding sequence is TGTGCCAGCAGCTTAAGGGGGGCTTCTGAAGCTTTCTTT. Protein product: CASSLRGASEAFF.

A few counts support this clonotype. V gene TRBV10-3 combines with J gene TRBJ2-5; D is uncertain. V was cut by 2 bases and J by 2 bases, with 3 bases left in between. CDR1 is ENHRY and CDR2 is SYGVKD in the germline V gene. The CDR3 is made up of 12 amino acids. This chain's CDR3 is CAISEPQETQYF. CDR3 nucleotides: TGTGCCATCAGTGAGCCACAAGAGACCCAGTACTTC.

CDR3 sequence: CASSLQGRTGNTIYF. In DNA form, the CDR3 reads TGTGCCAGCAGCTTACAGGGGAGGACTGGAAACACCATATATTTT. The chain is built from TRBV7-3 and TRBJ1-3, with D possibly TRBD1 on 6 matching bases. Trimming shortened V by 2 bases and J by 2 bases, and 10 bases separated the two germline ends. Per germline, CDR1 SGHTA and CDR2 FQGTGA. The CDR3 covers 15 residues.

This clonotype has a handful of counts. This sequence joins TRBV20-1 and TRBJ2-2; TRBD2 agrees at 7 bases. Germline loops: CDR1 DFQATT, CDR2 SNEGSKA (reference sequence). V was clipped by 0 bases and J by 3 bases; unmatched bases: 13. The CDR3 loop spans 18 amino acids. CDR3 sequence: CSARDGQSQRGDTGELFF. The CDR3 region has the DNA TGCAGTGCTAGAGATGGGCAGTCCCAGCGGGGCGACACCGGGGAGCTGTTTTTT.

This clonotype appeared a few times. The J gene is TRBJ2-7, the V gene TRBV5-8, with TRBD1 identical over 8 bases. Germline lookup yields CDR1 SGHTS and CDR2 YDEGEE. V shed 5 bases, J shed 0 bases, and the junction held 13 bases outside the gene matches. The CDR3 covers 17 residues. The CDR3 loop is CASRLPVTGDTSYEQYF. The CDR3 bases are TGTGCCAGCAGACTGCCCGTGACAGGGGACACCTCCTACGAGCAGTACTTC.

This chain connects TRBV9 to TRBJ2-4, with no clear D. Per the germline V gene, CDR1 is SGDLS and CDR2 is YYNGEE. The CDR3 sequence is 13 residues long. V lost 2 bases and J 4 bases, leaving 7 bases between the germline ends. CDR3 residues: CASSVDGKNIQYF. In DNA, the CDR3 is TGTGCCAGCAGCGTGGACGGGAAAAACATTCAGTACTTC.

This clonotype has only a few counts. This chain joins TRBV5-1 and TRBJ2-5; a weak D match, TRBD1 (6 bases). The CDR3 has 11 residues. CDR1 is SGHRS, CDR2 YFSETQ, per germline. Trimming took 7 bases from V and 3 from J, leaving 7 bases between them. Here the CDR3 reads CASAGEETQYF. CDR3 DNA: TGCGCCAGCGCAGGGGAAGAGACCCAGTACTTC.